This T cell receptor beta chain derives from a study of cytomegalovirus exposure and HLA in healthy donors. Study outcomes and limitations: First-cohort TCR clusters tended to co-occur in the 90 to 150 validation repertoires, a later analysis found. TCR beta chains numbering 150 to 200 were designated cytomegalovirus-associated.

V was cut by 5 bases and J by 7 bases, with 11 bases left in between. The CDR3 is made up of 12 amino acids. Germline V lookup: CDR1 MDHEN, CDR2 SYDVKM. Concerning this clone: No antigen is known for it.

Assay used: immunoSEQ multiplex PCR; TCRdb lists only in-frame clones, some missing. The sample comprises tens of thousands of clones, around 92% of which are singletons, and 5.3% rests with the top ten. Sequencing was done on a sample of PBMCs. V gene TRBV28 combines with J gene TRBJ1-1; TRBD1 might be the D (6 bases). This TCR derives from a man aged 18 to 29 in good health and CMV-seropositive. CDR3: CASSRTAYEAFF. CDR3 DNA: TGTGCCAGCAGTCGGACAGCTTATGAAGCTTTCTTT.